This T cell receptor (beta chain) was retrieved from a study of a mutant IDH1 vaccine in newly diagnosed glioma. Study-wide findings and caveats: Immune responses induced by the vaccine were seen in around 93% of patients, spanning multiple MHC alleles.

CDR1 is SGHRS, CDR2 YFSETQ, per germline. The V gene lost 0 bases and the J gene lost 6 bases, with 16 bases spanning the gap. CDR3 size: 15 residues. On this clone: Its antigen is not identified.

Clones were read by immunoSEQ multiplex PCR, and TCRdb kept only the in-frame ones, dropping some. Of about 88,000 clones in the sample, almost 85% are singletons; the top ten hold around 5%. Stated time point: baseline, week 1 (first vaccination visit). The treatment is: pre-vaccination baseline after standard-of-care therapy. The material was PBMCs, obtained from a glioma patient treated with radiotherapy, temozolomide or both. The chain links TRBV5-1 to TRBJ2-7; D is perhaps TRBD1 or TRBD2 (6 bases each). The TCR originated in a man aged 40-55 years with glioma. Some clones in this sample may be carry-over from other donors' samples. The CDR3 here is CASSLVPGAAAEQYF. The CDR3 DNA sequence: TGCGCCAGCAGCTTGGTTCCGGGGGCGGCGGCCGAGCAGTACTTC.